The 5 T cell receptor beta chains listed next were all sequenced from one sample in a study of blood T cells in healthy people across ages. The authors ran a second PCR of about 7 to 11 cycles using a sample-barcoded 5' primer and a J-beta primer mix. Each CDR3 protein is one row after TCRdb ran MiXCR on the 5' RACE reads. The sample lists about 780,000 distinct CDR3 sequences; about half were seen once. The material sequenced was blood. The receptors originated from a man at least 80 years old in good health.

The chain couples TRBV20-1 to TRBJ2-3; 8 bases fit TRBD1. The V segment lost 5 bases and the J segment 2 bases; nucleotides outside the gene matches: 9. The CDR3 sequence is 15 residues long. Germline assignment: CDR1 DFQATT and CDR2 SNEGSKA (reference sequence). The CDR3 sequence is CSAGSDRESTDTQYF. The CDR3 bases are TGCAGTGCTGGGTCGGACAGGGAGTCCACAGATACGCAGTATTTT.

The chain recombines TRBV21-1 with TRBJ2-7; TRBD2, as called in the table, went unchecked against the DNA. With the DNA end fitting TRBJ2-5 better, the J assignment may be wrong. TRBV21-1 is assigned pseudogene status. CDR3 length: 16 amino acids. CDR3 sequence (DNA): TGTGTCAGCAGCCCACGGGGCCCACAGACAGTAGAGACCCAGTACTTC. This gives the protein CVSSPRGPQTVETQYF.

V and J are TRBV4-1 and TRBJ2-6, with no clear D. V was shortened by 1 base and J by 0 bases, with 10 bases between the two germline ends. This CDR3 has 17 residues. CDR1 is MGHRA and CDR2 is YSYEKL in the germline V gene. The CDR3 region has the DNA TGCGCCAGCAGCCAAGTTAAGGAAAGCTCTGGGGCCAACGTCCTGACTTTC. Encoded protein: CASSQVKESSGANVLTF.

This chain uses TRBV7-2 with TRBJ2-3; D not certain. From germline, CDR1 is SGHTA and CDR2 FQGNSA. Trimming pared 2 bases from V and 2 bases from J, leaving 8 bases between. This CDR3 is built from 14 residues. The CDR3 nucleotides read TGTACCAGCAGCTTAAGTACAAACACAGATACGCAGTATTTT. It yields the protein CTSSLSTNTDTQYF.

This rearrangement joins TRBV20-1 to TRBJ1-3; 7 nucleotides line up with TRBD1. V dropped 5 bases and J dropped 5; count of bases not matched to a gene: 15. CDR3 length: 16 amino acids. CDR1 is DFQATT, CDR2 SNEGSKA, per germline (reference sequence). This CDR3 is CSAPDRDRGTRNTIYF. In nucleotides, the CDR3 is TGCAGTGCTCCTGACCGGGACAGAGGAACCCGAAACACCATATATTTT.